This T cell receptor (beta chain) was captured by sequencing in a study of beta chain features in type 1 diabetes. The V gene lost 8 bases and the J gene lost 10 bases, with 18 bases spanning the gap. The germline CDR1 and CDR2 sequences are LNHNV and YYDKDF (reference sequence). The CDR3 consists of 14 residues. This clone was picked up a small number of times. Its antigen is currently unknown. Since all of the isolated RNA was reverse transcribed, expressed TCRB transcripts were what got sequenced. Assay: immunoSEQ multiplex PCR; the TCRdb copy retains only in-frame clones and omits some. This table has under 850,000 clones, roughly 12% appearing once. Study findings and constraints: People with Type 1 diabetes carried modestly yet significantly shorter TCRB CDR3s in all four CD4+ subsets.

Material: naive CD4+ T cells from blood. J is TRBJ1-6 and V is TRBV15, with D tentatively TRBD1 (6 bases). This clonotype was obtained from a man aged 18-30 years with type 1 diabetes. CDR3 coding DNA: TGTGCCACCCGGGGGCGGGGGGAGCGGTCACCCCTCCACTTT. Translation: CATRGRGERSPLHF.